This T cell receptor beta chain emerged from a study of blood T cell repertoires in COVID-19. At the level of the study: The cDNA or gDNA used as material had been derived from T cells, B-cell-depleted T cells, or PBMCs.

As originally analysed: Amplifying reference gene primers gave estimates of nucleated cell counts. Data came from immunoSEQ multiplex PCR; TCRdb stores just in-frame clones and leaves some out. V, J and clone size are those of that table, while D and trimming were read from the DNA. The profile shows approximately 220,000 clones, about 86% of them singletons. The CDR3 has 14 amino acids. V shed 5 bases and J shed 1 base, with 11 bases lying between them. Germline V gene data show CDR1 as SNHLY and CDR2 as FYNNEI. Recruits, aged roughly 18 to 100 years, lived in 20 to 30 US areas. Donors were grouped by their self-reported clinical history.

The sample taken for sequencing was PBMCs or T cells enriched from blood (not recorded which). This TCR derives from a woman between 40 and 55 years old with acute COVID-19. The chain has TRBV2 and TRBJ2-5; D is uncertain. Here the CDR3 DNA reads TGTGCCAGCAGTCCCGCCAACAGCCAAGAGACCCAGTACTTC. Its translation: CASSPANSQETQYF.